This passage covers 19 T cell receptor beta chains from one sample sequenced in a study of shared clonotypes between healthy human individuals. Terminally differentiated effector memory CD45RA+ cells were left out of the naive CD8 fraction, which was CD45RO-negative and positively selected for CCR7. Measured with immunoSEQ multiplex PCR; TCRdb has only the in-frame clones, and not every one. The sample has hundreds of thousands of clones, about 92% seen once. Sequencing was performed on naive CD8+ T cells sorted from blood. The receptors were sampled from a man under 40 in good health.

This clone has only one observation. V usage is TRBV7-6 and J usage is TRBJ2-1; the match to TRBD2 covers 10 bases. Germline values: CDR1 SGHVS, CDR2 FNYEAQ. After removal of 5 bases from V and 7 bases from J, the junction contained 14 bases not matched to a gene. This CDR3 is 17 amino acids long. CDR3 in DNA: TGTGCCAGCAGCAAAACCGGCGTAGCGGGAGGCCCAAATGAGCAGTTCTTC. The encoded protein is CASSKTGVAGGPNEQFF.

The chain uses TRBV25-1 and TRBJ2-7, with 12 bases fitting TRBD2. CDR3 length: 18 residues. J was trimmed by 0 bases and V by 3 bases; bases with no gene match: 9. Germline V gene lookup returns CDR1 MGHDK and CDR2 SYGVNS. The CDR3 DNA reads TGTGCCAGCAGTGATCGGATAACTAGCGGGAGGCCCTCCTACGAGCAGTACTTC. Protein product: CASSDRITSGRPSYEQYF.

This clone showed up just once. Here the CDR3 reads CASSWRQVGYEQYF. DNA of the CDR3: TGTGCCAGCAGTTGGCGACAGGTCGGTTACGAGCAGTACTTC. The chain couples TRBV27 to TRBJ2-7; tentatively, D is TRBD1 (6 bases). This CDR3 has 14 amino acids. The V gene lost 4 bases and the J gene lost 4 bases, with 14 bases spanning the gap. Germline loops: CDR1 MNHEY, CDR2 SMNVEV (reference sequence).

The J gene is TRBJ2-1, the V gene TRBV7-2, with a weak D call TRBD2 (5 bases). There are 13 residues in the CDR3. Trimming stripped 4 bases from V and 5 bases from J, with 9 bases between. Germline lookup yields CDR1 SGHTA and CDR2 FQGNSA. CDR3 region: CASSWESDNEQFF. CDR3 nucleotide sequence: TGTGCCAGCAGCTGGGAGAGTGACAATGAGCAGTTCTTC.

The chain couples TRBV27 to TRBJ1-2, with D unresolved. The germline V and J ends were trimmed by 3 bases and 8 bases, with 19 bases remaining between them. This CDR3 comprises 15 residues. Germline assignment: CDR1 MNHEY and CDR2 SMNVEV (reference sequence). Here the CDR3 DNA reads TGTGCCAGCAGTTTCATTATCGGGTCGTCGGACGGCTACACCTTC. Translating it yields CASSFIIGSSDGYTF.

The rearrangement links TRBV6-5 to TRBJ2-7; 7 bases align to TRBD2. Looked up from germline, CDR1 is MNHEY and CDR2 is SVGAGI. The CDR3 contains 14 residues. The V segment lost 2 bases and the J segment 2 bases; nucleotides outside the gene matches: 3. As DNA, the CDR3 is TGTGCCAGCAGTTACGGCGCGGGGGCCTACGAGCAGTACTTC. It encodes CASSYGAGAYEQYF.

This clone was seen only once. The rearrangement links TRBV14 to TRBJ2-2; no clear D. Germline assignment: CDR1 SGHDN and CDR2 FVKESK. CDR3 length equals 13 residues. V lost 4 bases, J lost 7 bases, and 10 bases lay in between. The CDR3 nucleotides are TGTGCCAGCAGCCCAGTAAGGCTCGGGGAGCTGTTTTTT. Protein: CASSPVRLGELFF.

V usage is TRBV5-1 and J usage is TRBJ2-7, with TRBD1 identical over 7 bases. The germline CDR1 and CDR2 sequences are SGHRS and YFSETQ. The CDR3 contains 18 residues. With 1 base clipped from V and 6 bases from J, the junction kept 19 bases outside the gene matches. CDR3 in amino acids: CASSLHKLTGTASGEQYF. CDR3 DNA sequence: TGCGCCAGCAGCTTGCACAAGCTGACAGGGACAGCGAGCGGCGAGCAGTACTTC. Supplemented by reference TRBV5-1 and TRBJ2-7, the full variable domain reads KAGVTQTPRYLIKTRGQQVTLSCSPISGHRSVSWYQQTPGQGLQFLFEYFSETQRNKGNFPGRFSGRQFSNSRSEMNVSTLELGDSALYLCASSLHKLTGTASGEQYFGPGTRLTVT.

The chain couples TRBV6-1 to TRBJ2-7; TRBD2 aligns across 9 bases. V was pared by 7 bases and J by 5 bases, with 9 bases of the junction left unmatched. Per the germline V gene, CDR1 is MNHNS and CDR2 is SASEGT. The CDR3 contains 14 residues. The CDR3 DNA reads TGTGCCAGCACCACCCGTGGCGGGGGGGACGAGCAGTACTTC. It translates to CASTTRGGGDEQYF.

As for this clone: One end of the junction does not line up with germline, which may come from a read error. CDR3 bases: TGTGCCAGCAGCTTAGAAGCTAGCGGGAGCGCAGATACGCAATATTTT. Amino acid sequence: CASSLEASGSADTQYF. This chain connects TRBV7-3 to TRBJ2-3; 10 bases map to TRBD2. The CDR3 has 16 amino acids. CDR1 and CDR2 (germline): SGHTA, FQGTGA.

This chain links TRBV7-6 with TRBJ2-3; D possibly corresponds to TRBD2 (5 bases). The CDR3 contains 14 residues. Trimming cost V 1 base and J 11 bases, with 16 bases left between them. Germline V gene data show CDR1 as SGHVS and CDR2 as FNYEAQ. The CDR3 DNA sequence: TGTGCCAGCAGCTTAGGGACTGAACCCGGAGGGCAGTATTTT. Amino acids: CASSLGTEPGGQYF.

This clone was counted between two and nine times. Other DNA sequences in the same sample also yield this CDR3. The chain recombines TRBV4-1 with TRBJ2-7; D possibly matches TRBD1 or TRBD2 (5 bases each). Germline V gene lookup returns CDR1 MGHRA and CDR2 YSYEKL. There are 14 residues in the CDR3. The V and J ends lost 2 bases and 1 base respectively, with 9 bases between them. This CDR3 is CASSQRDGSYEQYF. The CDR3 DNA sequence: TGCGCCAGCAGCCAACGGGACGGTTCCTACGAGCAGTACTTC.

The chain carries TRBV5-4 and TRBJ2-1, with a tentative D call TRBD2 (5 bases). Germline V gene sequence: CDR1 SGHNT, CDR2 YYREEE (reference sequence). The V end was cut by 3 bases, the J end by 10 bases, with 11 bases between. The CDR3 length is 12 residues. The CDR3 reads CASSSHSEEQFF. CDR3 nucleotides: TGTGCCAGCAGCTCGCATAGCGAAGAGCAGTTCTTC.

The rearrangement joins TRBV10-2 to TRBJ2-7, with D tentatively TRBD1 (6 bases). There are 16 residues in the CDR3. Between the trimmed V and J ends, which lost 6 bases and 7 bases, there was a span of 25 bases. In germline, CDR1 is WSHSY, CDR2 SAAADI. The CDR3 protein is CASSKPRDMTTWEQYF. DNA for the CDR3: TGCGCCAGCAGCAAGCCCCGGGACATGACGACCTGGGAGCAGTACTTC.

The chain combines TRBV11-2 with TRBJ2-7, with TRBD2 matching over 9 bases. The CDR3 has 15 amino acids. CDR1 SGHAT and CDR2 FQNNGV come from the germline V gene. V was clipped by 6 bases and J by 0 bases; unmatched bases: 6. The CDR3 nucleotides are TGTGCCAGCAGTGCAAGCGGGAGGTACTCCTACGAGCAGTACTTC. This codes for CASSASGRYSYEQYF.

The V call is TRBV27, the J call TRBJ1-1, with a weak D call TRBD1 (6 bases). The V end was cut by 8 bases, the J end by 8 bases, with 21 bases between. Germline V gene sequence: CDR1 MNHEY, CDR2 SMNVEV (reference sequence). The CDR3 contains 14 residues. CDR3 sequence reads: CASSLDRSGVEAFF. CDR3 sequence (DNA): TGTGCCAGCTCCCTTGACAGGTCCGGAGTGGAAGCTTTCTTT.

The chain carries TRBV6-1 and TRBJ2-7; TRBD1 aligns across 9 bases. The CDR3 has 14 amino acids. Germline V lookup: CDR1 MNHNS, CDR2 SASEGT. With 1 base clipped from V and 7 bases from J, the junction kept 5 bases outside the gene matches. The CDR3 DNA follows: TGTGCCAGCAGTGAAGGAACAGGGGGCGCGGAGCAGTACTTC. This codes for CASSEGTGGAEQYF.

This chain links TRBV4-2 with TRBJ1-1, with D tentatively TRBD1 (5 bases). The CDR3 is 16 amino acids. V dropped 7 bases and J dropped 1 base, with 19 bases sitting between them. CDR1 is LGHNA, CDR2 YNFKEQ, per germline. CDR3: CASTTPGAPENTEAFF. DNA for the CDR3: TGTGCCAGCACCACTCCCGGGGCTCCAGAGAACACTGAAGCTTTCTTT.

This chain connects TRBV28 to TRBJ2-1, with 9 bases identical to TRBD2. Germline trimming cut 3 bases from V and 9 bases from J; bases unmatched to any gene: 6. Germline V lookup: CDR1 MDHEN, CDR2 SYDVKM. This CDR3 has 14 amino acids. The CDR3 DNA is TGTGCCAGCAGTTTTAGGCGGGAGGGTCTTGAGCAGTTCTTC. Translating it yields CASSFRREGLEQFF.